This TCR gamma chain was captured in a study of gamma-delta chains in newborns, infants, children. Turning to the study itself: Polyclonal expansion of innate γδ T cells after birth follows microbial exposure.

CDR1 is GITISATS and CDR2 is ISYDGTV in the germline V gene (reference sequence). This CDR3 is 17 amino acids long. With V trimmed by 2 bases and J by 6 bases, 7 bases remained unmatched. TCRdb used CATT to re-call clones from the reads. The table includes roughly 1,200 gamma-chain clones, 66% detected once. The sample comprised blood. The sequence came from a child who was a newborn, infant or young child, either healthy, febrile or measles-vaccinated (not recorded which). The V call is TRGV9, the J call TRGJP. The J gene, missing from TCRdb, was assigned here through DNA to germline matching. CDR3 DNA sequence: TGTGCCTTGTGGGAGGAGGGACCAGAGTTGGGCAAAAAAATCAAGGTATTT. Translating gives CALWEEGPELGKKIKVF.